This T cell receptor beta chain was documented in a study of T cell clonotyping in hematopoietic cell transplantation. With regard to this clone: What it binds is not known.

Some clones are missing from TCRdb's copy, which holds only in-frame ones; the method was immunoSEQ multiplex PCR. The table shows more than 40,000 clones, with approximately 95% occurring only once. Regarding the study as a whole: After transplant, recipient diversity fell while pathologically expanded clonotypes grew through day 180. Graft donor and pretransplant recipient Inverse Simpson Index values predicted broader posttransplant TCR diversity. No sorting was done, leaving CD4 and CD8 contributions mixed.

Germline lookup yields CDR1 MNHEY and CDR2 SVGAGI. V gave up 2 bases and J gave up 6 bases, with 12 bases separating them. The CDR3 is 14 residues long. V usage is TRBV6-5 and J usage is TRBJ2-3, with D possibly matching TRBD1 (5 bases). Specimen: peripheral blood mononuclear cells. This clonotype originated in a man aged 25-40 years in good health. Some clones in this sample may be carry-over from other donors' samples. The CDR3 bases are TGTGCCAGCAGTTACGGGCAGGGTCGTGATACGCAGTATTTT. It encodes CASSYGQGRDTQYF.